These 31 T cell receptor beta chains came from one sample sequenced in a study of cytomegalovirus exposure and HLA in healthy donors. Both 60 Vbeta primers and 13 Jbeta primers went into the PCR. Sequenced by immunoSEQ multiplex PCR; TCRdb stores in-frame clones only, minus some. The table includes approximately 93,000 clones, approximately 75% detected once. Sequenced sample: PBMCs. The receptors derive from a woman between 40 and 55 years old in good health and CMV-seronegative.

This clone is labeled medium-sized. The chain uses TRBV6-1 and TRBJ1-3; D unresolved. This CDR3 has 13 residues. Between the trimmed V and J ends, which lost 3 bases and 2 bases, there was a span of 5 bases. Germline V CDR1 and CDR2: MNHNS, SASEGT. The CDR3 bases are TGTGCCAGCAGTGAGAGCGCTGGAAACACCATATATTTT. Translating gives CASSESAGNTIYF.

The chain links TRBV6-1 to TRBJ2-7; D gene ambiguous. Germline V gene lookup returns CDR1 MNHNS and CDR2 SASEGT. This CDR3 has 11 amino acids. Trimming stripped 1 base from V and 5 bases from J, with 3 bases between. CDR3 DNA sequence: TGTGCCAGCAGTGAAGTAAACGAGCAGTACTTC. Protein: CASSEVNEQYF.

The rearrangement links TRBV6-6 to TRBJ2-5; D remains unclear. This CDR3 has 12 residues. With 6 bases removed from V and 1 base from J, the gap between germline ends came to 6 bases. Germline V gene data show CDR1 as MNHNY and CDR2 as SVGAGI (reference sequence). CDR3 in DNA: TGTGCCAGCAGCCTGGCCCAAGAGACCCAGTACTTC. It encodes CASSLAQETQYF.

V and J are TRBV4-3 and TRBJ2-4, with a tentative D call TRBD2 (7 bases). Germline loops: CDR1 LGHNA, CDR2 YSLEER. The ends were cut back, 0 bases at V and 5 bases at J, with 11 bases in the middle. The CDR3 spans 15 residues. The CDR3 bases are TGCGCCAGCAGCCAAGAAGGGGGGGGGCAAAACATTCAGTACTTC. Translation gives CASSQEGGGQNIQYF.

This clone was found once. The chain links TRBV7-6 to TRBJ2-5; no clear D gene. Trimming removed 4 bases at V and 0 bases at J, with 9 bases between. Germline CDR1 and CDR2: SGHVS and FNYEAQ. CDR3 length equals 14 residues. The CDR3 coding sequence is TGTGCCAGCAGCTCACGGGTGTACCAAGAGACCCAGTACTTC. As protein: CASSSRVYQETQYF.

The chain employs TRBV7-9 and TRBJ1-2, with a tentative D call TRBD1 (5 bases). V was clipped by 5 bases and J by 7 bases, with 20 bases between them. This CDR3 region has 15 residues. Germline lookup yields CDR1 SEHNR and CDR2 FQNEAQ (reference sequence). CDR3 sequence reads: CASSPPGGLRCGYTF. CDR3 bases: TGTGCCAGCAGCCCCCCGGGGGGGTTGCGGTGTGGCTACACCTTC.

The DNA of the CDR3 is TGTGCCAGCAGTTCACCAGGGGCCCGGAGGACTGAAGCTTTCTTT. This sequence encodes CASSSPGARRTEAFF. The chain joins TRBV6-6 to TRBJ1-1; a possible D gene is TRBD1 (6 bases). CDR3 length: 15 residues. The germline V gene has CDR1 MNHNY and CDR2 SVGAGI (reference sequence). V lost 4 bases and J 5 bases, leaving 17 bases between the germline ends.

The chain is built from TRBV9 and TRBJ1-6; TRBD1 aligns across 7 bases. Germline V gene lookup returns CDR1 SGDLS and CDR2 YYNGEE. The length of the CDR3 is 13 residues. With V trimmed by 3 bases and J by 11 bases, 5 bases remained unmatched. In DNA form, the CDR3 reads TGTGCCAGCAGCGCCGACAGGGTTCCACCCCTCCACTTT. Translated, it gives CASSADRVPPLHF.

The rearrangement joins TRBV29-1 to TRBJ1-3; TRBD1 aligns across 8 bases. Looked up from germline, CDR1 is SQVTM and CDR2 is ANQGSEA. The V segment lost 2 bases and the J segment 2 bases; nucleotides outside the gene matches: 8. The CDR3 spans 16 residues. The CDR3 sequence is CSVEFDRGKAGNTIYF. The CDR3 region has the DNA TGCAGCGTTGAATTCGACAGGGGAAAGGCTGGAAACACCATATATTTT.

This clone was seen more than once but under ten times. The chain combines TRBV7-2 with TRBJ2-3; 7 nucleotides agree with TRBD2. Trimming took 3 bases from V and 2 from J; bases not matched to a gene: 11. Germline loops: CDR1 SGHTA, CDR2 FQGNSA. The CDR3 has 17 amino acids. This CDR3 is CASSFPPGGGPTDTQYF. The CDR3 DNA is TGTGCCAGCAGCTTCCCCCCCGGCGGGGGACCCACAGATACGCAGTATTTT.

This sequence joins TRBV7-8 and TRBJ1-5, with a tentative D call TRBD1 (5 bases). CDR1 SGHVS and CDR2 FQNEAQ come from the germline V gene. The CDR3 runs to 17 residues. V was trimmed by 3 bases and J by 2 bases, leaving 17 bases between them. The CDR3 sequence: CASSLGTGPQGNQPQHF. In DNA, the CDR3 is TGTGCCAGCAGCTTGGGTACAGGCCCGCAGGGCAATCAGCCCCAGCATTTT.

The genes are TRBV27 and TRBJ2-7, with a weak D call TRBD1 (6 bases). Between the trimmed V and J ends, which lost 5 bases and 6 bases, there was a span of 11 bases. Germline V gives CDR1 MNHEY, CDR2 SMNVEV (reference sequence). This CDR3 has 12 residues. The CDR3 region has the DNA TGTGCCAGCAGTAGAGGACAGACCGAGCAGTACTTC. Protein: CASSRGQTEQYF.

V is TRBV5-1 and J is TRBJ2-7, with 8 bases aligning to TRBD1. The trim removed 1 base at V and 4 bases at J, leaving 4 bases unmatched. The CDR3 has 14 residues. Germline V gene sequence: CDR1 SGHRS, CDR2 YFSETQ. The DNA of the CDR3 is TGCGCCAGCAGCTTGCCAGGGGGCGATTACGAGCAGTACTTC. Translating gives CASSLPGGDYEQYF.

This chain joins TRBV29-1 and TRBJ2-3; 10 bases are a match to TRBD1. V shed 5 bases, J shed 3 bases, and the junction held 5 bases outside the gene matches. The CDR3 contains 14 residues. Germline CDR1 reads SQVTM; CDR2 reads ANQGSEA. For the CDR3, the DNA is TGCAGCGTTCAGAGGGGACAGGGGACAGATACGCAGTATTTT. It yields the protein CSVQRGQGTDTQYF.

This chain links TRBV7-8 with TRBJ1-5; no clear D gene. CDR1 and CDR2 (germline): SGHVS, FQNEAQ. The CDR3 consists of 15 residues. V was cut by 2 bases and J by 4 bases, with 12 bases left in between. CDR3 protein: CASSLQEGGNQPQHF. The CDR3, as DNA: TGTGCCAGCAGCTTACAGGAGGGAGGGAATCAGCCCCAGCATTTT.

The V and J genes are TRBV19 and TRBJ1-5; D unclear. This CDR3 contains 15 residues. Trimming stripped 1 base from V and 2 bases from J, with 9 bases between. Germline loops: CDR1 LNHDA, CDR2 SQIVND (reference sequence). The CDR3 loop reads CASSIGLNGNQPQHF. The CDR3 nucleotides read TGTGCCAGTAGTATAGGACTTAATGGCAATCAGCCCCAGCATTTT.

This sequence joins TRBV4-1 and TRBJ2-3, with D unresolved. V lost 4 bases and J lost 6, with 5 bases in between. The CDR3 runs 11 residues. Looked up from germline, CDR1 is MGHRA and CDR2 is YSYEKL. CDR3 DNA sequence: TGCGCCAGCAGCCCCGGGGATACGCAGTATTTT. Protein: CASSPGDTQYF.

The chain is built from TRBV5-6 and TRBJ1-6, with D uncertain. V shed 1 base and J shed 7 bases, with 15 bases lying between them. Germline V gene data show CDR1 as SGHDT and CDR2 as YYEEEE. The CDR3 consists of 16 residues. The CDR3 spells CASSLRILAANSPLHF. Written as DNA, the CDR3 is TGTGCCAGCAGCTTGCGCATCTTGGCCGCAAATTCACCCCTCCACTTT.

The chain recombines TRBV5-1 with TRBJ1-1; 9 bases are shared with TRBD1. The trim removed 3 bases at V and 3 bases at J, leaving 6 bases unmatched. The CDR3 contains 15 residues. Germline-derived CDR1 and CDR2 are SGHRS and YFSETQ. CDR3 sequence: CASSSTGDRDTEAFF. For the CDR3, the DNA is TGCGCCAGCAGCTCTACCGGGGACAGGGACACTGAAGCTTTCTTT.

This clone turned up a few times. The chain recombines TRBV18 with TRBJ1-1; 7 positions match TRBD1. CDR3 length: 15 residues. V dropped 6 bases and J dropped 3; count of bases not matched to a gene: 10. The germline V gene has CDR1 KGHSH and CDR2 LQKENI. CDR3 DNA: TGTGCCAGCTCTAATAGGGGTGACAGGGACACTGAAGCTTTCTTT. Residues: CASSNRGDRDTEAFF.

This clone was observed once. J is TRBJ2-1 and V is TRBV7-3, with 7 bases lining up with TRBD2. J lost 4 bases, V lost 6 bases, and 6 bases had no gene match. CDR1 and CDR2 from the germline V gene are SGHTA and FQGTGA. The CDR3 extends over 14 amino acids. The CDR3 coding sequence is TGTGCCAGCAGGTTGGGGGGGGATTACAATGAGCAGTTCTTC. It codes for CASRLGGDYNEQFF.

This clone has a handful of counts. The V call is TRBV30, the J call TRBJ2-3; no definite D call. Germline V gives CDR1 GTSNPN, CDR2 SVGIG (reference sequence). CDR3 length: 15 amino acids. Trimming cost V 0 bases and J 1 base, with 11 bases left between them. CDR3 protein: CAWSVDAAGTDTQYF. The CDR3 nucleotides are TGTGCCTGGAGTGTAGACGCGGCAGGCACAGATACGCAGTATTTT.

Notes on this clone: Other nucleotide sequences from this sample produce the same CDR3. V gene TRBV27 combines with J gene TRBJ2-7; the D is unclear. Trimming left V 0 bases short and J 7 bases short, with 10 bases between. The CDR3 totals 13 residues. Germline-derived CDR1 and CDR2 are MNHEY and SMNVEV (reference sequence). In nucleotides, the CDR3 is TGTGCCAGCAGTTTATCGAGGAGTGCAGAGCAGTACTTC. Translating it yields CASSLSRSAEQYF.

Here the CDR3 reads CASSPGGGPTDTQYF. As DNA, the CDR3 is TGTGCCAGCTCCCCGGGGGGGGGCCCAACAGATACGCAGTATTTT. This sequence joins TRBV6-5 and TRBJ2-3; 8 nucleotides match TRBD2. The CDR3 runs 15 residues. V was pared by 8 bases and J by 3 bases, with 10 bases of the junction left unmatched. Looked up from germline, CDR1 is MNHEY and CDR2 is SVGAGI.

This chain connects TRBV6-5 to TRBJ1-1; weak D call: TRBD1 (6 bases). V lost 2 bases, J lost 5 bases, and 9 bases lay in between. The germline V gene encodes CDR1 MNHEY and CDR2 SVGAGI. The CDR3 is 13 residues long. Written as DNA, the CDR3 is TGTGCCAGCAGTTACCAGGGGCGAACTGAAGCTTTCTTT. Translated: CASSYQGRTEAFF.

This clone occurred a few times. V is TRBV6-1 and J is TRBJ1-1; a weak D match, TRBD1 (5 bases). The CDR3 loop spans 13 amino acids. CDR1 is MNHNS and CDR2 is SASEGT in the germline V gene. V was pared by 6 bases and J by 3 bases, with 11 bases between. In DNA, the CDR3 is TGTGCCAGCAGGGAGGGGATTCACACTGAAGCTTTCTTT. It is translated as CASREGIHTEAFF.

This rearrangement joins TRBV7-8 to TRBJ2-5, with a weak D call TRBD2 (7 bases). Germline CDR1 is SGHVS and CDR2 is FQNEAQ. Trimming removed 3 bases from V and 4 bases from J, with 21 bases in between. CDR3 length: 17 amino acids. The CDR3 sequence: CASSFRGGSANLETQYF. In nucleotides, the CDR3 is TGTGCCAGCAGCTTTAGGGGGGGAAGTGCCAATTTAGAGACCCAGTACTTC. Filled out from reference TRBV7-8 and TRBJ2-5, the complete variable domain reads GAGVSQSPRYKVAKRGQDVALRCDPISGHVSLFWYQQALGQGPEFLTYFQNEAQLDKSGLPSDRFFAERPEGSVSTLKIQRTQQEDSAVYLCASSFRGGSANLETQYFGPGTRLLVL.

J is TRBJ1-3 and V is TRBV27, with D perhaps matching TRBD1 (6 bases). This CDR3 is built from 15 residues. V was shortened by 6 bases and J by 0 bases, with 12 bases between the two germline ends. Germline V CDR1 and CDR2: MNHEY, SMNVEV (reference sequence). This CDR3 is CASSLDRSSGNTIYF. Written as DNA, the CDR3 is TGTGCCAGCAGCCTAGACAGGAGCTCTGGAAACACCATATATTTT.

The chain has TRBV6-6 and TRBJ1-5; TRBD1 matches at 8 bases. Trimming took 6 bases from V and 6 from J; bases not matched to a gene: 4. Germline CDR1 and CDR2: MNHNY and SVGAGI (reference sequence). This CDR3 is built from 13 residues. The chain's CDR3 is CASRDRGSQPQHF. In DNA form, the CDR3 reads TGTGCCAGCAGAGACAGGGGTAGTCAGCCCCAGCATTTT.

The chain's CDR3 is CAIATDYSNQPQHF. Here the CDR3 DNA reads TGTGCCATCGCTACTGACTATAGCAATCAGCCCCAGCATTTT. This sequence joins TRBV10-3 and TRBJ1-5; no clear D. The V and J ends lost 8 bases and 0 bases respectively, with 11 bases between them. Per the germline V gene, CDR1 is ENHRY and CDR2 is SYGVKD. The CDR3 spans 14 residues.

This clone was picked up a small number of times. This chain links TRBV6-5 with TRBJ1-4; a weak D match, TRBD1 (6 bases). Germline V lookup: CDR1 MNHEY, CDR2 SVGAGI. V lost 2 bases and J lost 8, with 18 bases in between. There are 16 residues in the CDR3. CDR3 residues: CASSYGTTIGEEKLFF. For the CDR3, the DNA is TGTGCCAGCAGTTACGGGACAACCATTGGGGAGGAAAAACTGTTTTTT.